This TCR beta chain was profiled in a study of T cell changes during pregnancy in multiple sclerosis. This clone is medium-sized. TCRdb's copy holds only in-frame clones and misses some; the assay was immunoSEQ multiplex PCR. The top ten clones hold roughly 5% of a sample with about 40,000 clones, 88% of them seen once. This CDR3 has 13 residues. Trimming took 2 bases from V and 5 from J, leaving 9 bases between them. The germline CDR1 and CDR2 sequences are LNHDA and SQIVND (reference sequence). The receptor's source is a female donor in good health, enrolled as a control in a pregnancy study. Sequencing used peripheral blood, obtained in the first trimester of pregnancy. The chain uses TRBV19 and TRBJ1-1; tentative D call: TRBD1 (6 bases). The CDR3: CASSILQGTEAFF. For the CDR3, the DNA is TGTGCCAGTAGTATACTACAGGGAACTGAAGCTTTCTTT.